This paragraph covers one T cell receptor (beta chain) sequence. As yet, its antigen is unknown. Clones were sequenced by immunoSEQ multiplex PCR, and TCRdb holds only the in-frame ones, with some missing. Altogether 850,000 to 1,100,000 clones are present, about 72% being singletons, with the ten largest covering 0.89%. There were only Caucasian adults among the donors, and all lived in Nashville, Tennessee. CD45RA-negative memory and CD45RA+ naive subsets were split from the CD4+ cells. The data derive from a study of shared clonotypes between healthy human individuals. Study-level points and caveats: Blood was the only sampled material, and tissue repertoires likely differ.

Trimming removed 4 bases from V and 8 bases from J; junction bases left unmatched: 10. Germline lookup yields CDR1 SGHRS and CDR2 YFSETQ. The CDR3 covers 14 residues. The source of this sequence is a young man in good health. Some clones in this sample may be carry-over from other donors' samples. The chain employs TRBV5-1 and TRBJ1-1; 8 bases align to TRBD1. Material: memory CD4+ T cells from PBMCs. Subset defined: CD45RA-negative fraction. The DNA of the CDR3 is TGCGCCAGCAGCACGAAGACAGGGGCCGACGAAGCTTTCTTT. Protein sequence: CASSTKTGADEAFF.